This T cell receptor (beta chain) was found in a study of PD-L1 blockade in urothelial cancer. V lost 10 bases, J lost 2 bases, and 7 bases stayed unmatched. Germline V lookup: CDR1 WSHSY, CDR2 SAAADI. The CDR3 is 13 residues long. Time point reported: pretreatment peripheral blood. Assay: immunoSEQ multiplex PCR; the TCRdb copy retains only in-frame clones and omits some. The data show approximately 50,000 clones, around 84% seen once. This clonotype originated in a man between 65 and 85 years old with urothelial cancer. V and J are TRBV10-2 and TRBJ1-1; 7 bases match TRBD1. Sequenced here: PBMCs, sampled around atezolizumab (anti-PD-L1) treatment. Here the CDR3 reads CATQPGGNTEAFF. CDR3 sequence (DNA): TGCGCCACCCAGCCAGGGGGAAACACTGAAGCTTTCTTT.